The T cell receptor (beta chain) described here comes from a study of T cells in Graves' hyperthyroidism and ophthalmopathy (dated by TCRdb to the late 2010s). About the investigation overall: Peripheral blood samples were taken at initial diagnosis, before any treatment was given. According to the paper, TCR Vbeta CDR3 sequencing was carried out on 135 peripheral blood samples, which came from over 40 ophthalmopathy, 80 or so hyperthyroidism and about 17 progressor patients. After blood sampling, hyperthyroidism patients were treated with methimazole at a starting dose of 30 mg daily, and ophthalmopathy patients were treated with high-dose intravenous methylprednisolone. TCR V-J signatures able to tell the groups apart were searched for in a discovery cohort of 95 or so patients, of whom approximately 40 had Graves' ophthalmopathy and 55 to 60 had stable Graves' hyperthyroidism. The approximately 100 discovery patients were randomly split 7:3 into training and test sets. Thyroid tissue and blood T-cell repertoires from about six Graves' hyperthyroidism patients were also compared in the study. Prospective prediction of ophthalmopathy was tested in an independent validation cohort consisting of under 20 hyperthyroidism patients and around 16 patients who later progressed to ophthalmopathy. Broader findings and caveats from the paper: In cross-validation, a model built on a 13 V-J signature told ophthalmopathy apart from stable hyperthyroidism with 87.88% sensitivity and approximately 81% specificity, and in testing the same model reached 80%/75%. Most expanded thyroid clonotypes (frequency above 0.001) were also found in blood, which suggests that blood repertoires may mirror thyroid immune responses. Sample size was not statistically predetermined, and blinding of investigators to group allocation was not performed. In validation, the model predicted progression to ophthalmopathy a median of about 6.8 months before onset, with about 64% sensitivity and around 76% specificity.

This clonotype was counted only a few times. Its target antigen remains unknown. This may stem from a read error, because a much larger clone lies one nucleotide away. The conserved final phenylalanine or tryptophan is absent from the CDR3, which likely points to a read error. Amplification of TCR beta CDR3 regions was carried out from RNA transcripts. A first-round RT-PCR of the TCR CDR3 used the HTBI primer set with the Qiagen OneStep RT-PCR kit. The libraries were constructed in a second round of multiplex PCR and then size-selected and purified. The libraries were sequenced on an Illumina HiSeq2000 using paired-end 100 bp reads. From the authors' description of their analysis: SOAPnuke was used to process the raw data, with reads discarded if the reads contained adapters or uncalled bases, had a mean Phred below 15, or lacked an exact constant-primer or identifier match. COPE v1.2.5 was used to merge the high-quality paired reads, and each unique nucleotide sequence was defined as a clonotype. MiTCR v1.1 was used to align the clonotypes against IMGT TRBV, TRBD and TRBJ reference segments. Only V-J combinations with frequency above 0.0001, covering roughly 99% of repertoires, were analysed. A TCS score was defined as the ratio between F50 (clonal expansion) and ExV (chaos), using BLOSUM62-based TCRdist between CDR3 peptides within each V-J. Welch's t-statistics and random forest reduced around 510 V-J features to 13, which were used in a naive Bayes classifier (R e1071). Through fastp at Q25 and MiXCR, TCRdb rebuilt clones from the public reads, retaining in-frame beta chains. Every entry covers one CDR3 protein and lists the most common genes and DNA from its rows. TCRdb assigned the V and J calls; the authors' analysis was not used. Here the sample has approximately 400,000 distinct CDR3 sequences; more than 14% occur a single time. About 20% of the sample is taken by the ten largest.

In the germline V gene, CDR1 corresponds to KGHSH and CDR2 to LQKENI. The CDR3 spans 15 amino acids, including both terminal residues. The sequence is cut down to CDR3 DNA, 45 bases in frame from base 1. V is cut by 2 bases and J by 0 bases, and the space between the germline ends is 8 bases. In the ophthalmopathy patients, disease was moderately to severely active, with a Clinical Activity Score of 3 or more, a NOSPECS grade of 4 or more, and a duration of less than 3 months. The study excluded patients with uncontrolled infections, other autoimmune diseases, pregnancy or lactation. Diagnoses relied on clinical symptoms, serum thyroxine and TRAb, thyroid ultrasound and orbital computed tomography. Ficoll-Paque density gradient centrifugation was used to isolate PBMCs from around 9.1 ml of fresh peripheral blood. Total RNA was extracted with Trizol reagent, and quality was checked on an Agilent 2100 Bioanalyzer.

Material for sequencing was blood. This TCR came from a woman in her 30s with Graves' ophthalmopathy. In this chain, TRBV18 is recombined with TRBJ1-5; no D gene is confidently identified. The DNA is TGTGCCAGCTCACCAGGACCCCTTAGCAATCAGCCCCAGCATTCT. This is translated as CASSPGPLSNQPQHS.